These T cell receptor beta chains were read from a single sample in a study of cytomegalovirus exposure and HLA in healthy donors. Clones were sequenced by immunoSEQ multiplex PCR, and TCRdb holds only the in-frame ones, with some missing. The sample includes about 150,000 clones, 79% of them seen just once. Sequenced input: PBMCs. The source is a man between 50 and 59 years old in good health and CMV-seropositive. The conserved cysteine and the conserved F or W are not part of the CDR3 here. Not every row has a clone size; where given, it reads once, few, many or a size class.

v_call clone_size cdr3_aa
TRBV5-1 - ASSLGDNTDTQY
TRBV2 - ASNSGAVGGELF
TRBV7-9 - ASSSNYEQY
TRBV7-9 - ASSYPSGVGTQY
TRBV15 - ATSRDLRTGGSDTQY
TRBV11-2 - ASSLGRGWGTDTQY
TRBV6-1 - ASSEAGTGTGELF
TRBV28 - ASLRLGTAETQY
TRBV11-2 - ASGGTSGHQETQY
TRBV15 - ATSRRSGTIAPLEQY
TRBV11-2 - ASSLGGSGSYNEQF
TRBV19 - ASTQALDFTNSNQPQH
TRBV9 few ASSVGAGAGSEKLF
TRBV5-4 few ASTERGTGGTRGELF
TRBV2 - ASSPGQGAHQPQH
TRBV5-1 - ASRDGGTSDEKLF
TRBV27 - ASSQDRGNRADTQY
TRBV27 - ASSPTRISYEQY
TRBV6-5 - ASSYSWDNIPRAF
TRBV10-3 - AISDTLAGAVDEQY
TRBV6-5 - ASRMAFTQY
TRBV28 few ASAAAQQY
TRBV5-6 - ASSLFLAGRNEQF
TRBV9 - ASSSWGAGSTDTQY
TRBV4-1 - ASSPTGKIPSYEQY
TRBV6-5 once ASRPDRGRETQY
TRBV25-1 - ASSSSLSTLPLEQY
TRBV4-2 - ASSQVQGNTGELF
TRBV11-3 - ASTPTAGNTIY
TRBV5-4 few ASSLTSGSSYEQY
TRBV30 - AWRASGTYEQY
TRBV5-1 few ASSLTSGHYEQY
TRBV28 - ASSLSRGEQPQH
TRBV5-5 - ASRFTLNSRQPAF
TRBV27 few ASSTSVAVVEAF
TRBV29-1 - SARGGGAYEQY
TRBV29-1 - SVQQGWDQPQH
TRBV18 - ASSPRTREGLY
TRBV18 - ASSLLGGTSGDTQY
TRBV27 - ASSPRRSNYGYT
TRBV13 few ASSLAVVTEYYGYT
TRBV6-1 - ASSGGGSSYEQY
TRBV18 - ASSPSDRDHEQY
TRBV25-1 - ASSEGVGGLYNSPLH
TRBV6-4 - ASRPGVYTGELF